Listed below are T cell receptor beta chains from one sample, sequenced in a study of CD8+ T cells in alopecia areata. This table comes from immunoSEQ multiplex PCR, and its TCRdb copy is limited to in-frame clones, with some not included. This table has 180,000 or so clones, about three fifths appearing once. This sample comprised CD4+ T cells sorted from blood, obtained at week 24, from a patient treated with tofacitinib. Receptors originate from a human donor with alopecia areata. CDR3s include the opening cysteine and the closing phenylalanine or tryptophan. A D gene is named only where the DNA matches it firmly. Clone size, where shown, is once, few, many, or a class for clones that have expanded.

CDR3nt: TGCAGTGCTAGTGGAAGGGAGCAGTACTTC; CDR3aa: CSASGREQYF; d_gene: NA; j_gene: TRBJ2-7; abundance: few; v_gene: TRBV20-1
CDR3nt: TGCGCCAGCAGCCAAGGACAGGGAGCCTCCTACAATGAGCAGTTCTTC; CDR3aa: CASSQGQGASYNEQFF; d_gene: TRBD1; j_gene: TRBJ2-1; abundance: NA; v_gene: TRBV4-1
CDR3nt: TGTGCCAGCAGCGTAGCTGAGGGGGCGTTAGCGGGAAGCCAGTTCTTC; CDR3aa: CASSVAEGALAGSQFF; d_gene: NA; j_gene: TRBJ2-1; abundance: NA; v_gene: TRBV9
CDR3nt: TGCGCCAGCAGCTTCGGCTCCGCTAGGACTGAAGCTTTCTTT; CDR3aa: CASSFGSARTEAFF; d_gene: NA; j_gene: TRBJ1-1; abundance: few; v_gene: TRBV5-1
CDR3nt: TGTGCCAGCAGCTACACTAGCGGGGCTTACAATGAGCAGTTCTTC; CDR3aa: CASSYTSGAYNEQFF; d_gene: TRBD2; j_gene: TRBJ2-1; abundance: few; v_gene: TRBV9
CDR3nt: TGTGCCAGCAGTTTACGGACACGGGGCACCGGGGAGCTGTTTTTT; CDR3aa: CASSLRTRGTGELFF; d_gene: NA; j_gene: TRBJ2-2; abundance: NA; v_gene: TRBV27
CDR3nt: TGCAGCGTCGGACAGGGAAGCAATCAGCCCCAGCATTTT; CDR3aa: CSVGQGSNQPQHF; d_gene: TRBD1; j_gene: TRBJ1-5; abundance: few; v_gene: TRBV29-1
CDR3nt: TGTGCCAGCGGAGTAGCATCCTCGACAGAGCAGTACTTC; CDR3aa: CASGVASSTEQYF; d_gene: NA; j_gene: TRBJ2-7; abundance: NA; v_gene: TRBV6-1
CDR3nt: TGCGCCAGCAGCCAAATCGGGGGGAAAGAGACCCAGTACTTC; CDR3aa: CASSQIGGKETQYF; d_gene: TRBD2; j_gene: TRBJ2-5; abundance: NA; v_gene: TRBV4-3
CDR3nt: TGCGCCAGCAGTGAAGCTAGCGGGGGGACCGGAGATACGCAGTATTTT; CDR3aa: CASSEASGGTGDTQYF; d_gene: TRBD2; j_gene: TRBJ2-3; abundance: few; v_gene: TRBV10-2